This TCR beta chain was recorded in a study of T cell responses to AZD1222 COVID-19 vaccine. Findings of the study overall: White British ancestry dominated among donors, who included more females, and clonal diversity was possibly underestimated. Within unmutated variant regions lay the reported targets of nearly half of spike-specific TCRs. Only a handful of individuals given AZD1222 were seropositive at baseline. With two AZD1222 doses given, Spike-specific TCR breadth and depth both rose.

As for this clone: No antigen is known for it.

Using immunoSEQ multiplex PCR, the repertoire was profiled, and TCRdb retains in-frame clones only, with some absent. Counted here are 85,000 to 120,000 clones, around 83% occurring once; the ten biggest clones make up 4.5% to 6%. Germline loops: CDR1 SGHTA, CDR2 FQGTGA. CDR3 length: 13 amino acids. V lost 5 bases and J 6 bases, leaving 14 bases between the germline ends. The material was peripheral blood, obtained on day 0 of AZD1222 vaccination. This TCR derives from an adult in good health. The J gene is TRBJ2-7, the V gene TRBV7-3, with D perhaps matching TRBD1 (6 bases). CDR3 sequence: CASSRDTSGEQYF. In DNA, the CDR3 is TGTGCCAGCAGCCGGGACACCTCCGGCGAGCAGTACTTC.